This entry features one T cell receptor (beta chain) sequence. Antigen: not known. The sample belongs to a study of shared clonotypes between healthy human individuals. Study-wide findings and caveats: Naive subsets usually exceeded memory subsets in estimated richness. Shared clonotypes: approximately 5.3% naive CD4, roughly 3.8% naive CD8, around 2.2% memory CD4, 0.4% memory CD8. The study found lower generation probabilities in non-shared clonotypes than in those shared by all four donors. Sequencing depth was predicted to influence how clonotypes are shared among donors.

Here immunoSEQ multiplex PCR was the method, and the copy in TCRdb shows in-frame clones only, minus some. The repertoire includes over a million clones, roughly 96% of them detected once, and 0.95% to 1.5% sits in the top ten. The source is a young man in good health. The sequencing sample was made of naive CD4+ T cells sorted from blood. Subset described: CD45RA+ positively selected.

The CDR3 DNA is TGTGCCAGCAGCCTATCCCGGTGGGGGGACACCCGCACAGATACGCAGTATTTT. Residues: CASSLSRWGDTRTDTQYF. The V gene is TRBV28, the J gene TRBJ2-3; the D call may be TRBD1 or TRBD2 (6 bases each). The CDR3 runs to 18 residues. Between the trimmed V and J ends, which lost 6 bases and 1 base, there was a span of 23 bases. Germline V gives CDR1 MDHEN, CDR2 SYDVKM.